What follows are 11 T cell receptor beta chains derived from one specimen sequenced in a study of T-cell reconstitution after alpha-beta-depleted transplantation in children. Preparation of the TCRbeta library involved a method that used unique molecular identifiers. One entry per CDR3 protein, called by TCRdb with MiXCR from the PCR reads. The repertoire holds 500,000 or so distinct CDR3 sequences, with around a third as singletons. Sequencing was performed on PBMCs from the stem cell graft donor, taken from the stem cell graft. Source of these receptors: a human donor who donated a stem cell graft to a child with aplastic anemia.

CDR3 nucleotides: TGTGCCACCAGCAGAGATTCGGGACCCCTGTTTTTT. It encodes CATSRDSGPLFF. J is TRBJ2-2 and V is TRBV15; D may match TRBD1 or TRBD2 (5 bases each). Trimming pared 0 bases from V and 14 bases from J, leaving 10 bases between. This CDR3 comprises 12 residues. Looked up from germline, CDR1 is LNHNV and CDR2 is YYDKDF (reference sequence).

The gene calls are TRBV7-2 and TRBJ2-5; D is unresolved. CDR3 size: 14 residues. The V end was cut by 1 base, the J end by 0 bases, with 6 bases between. Germline V gene lookup returns CDR1 SGHTA and CDR2 FQGNSA. In DNA form, the CDR3 reads TGTGCCAGCAGCTTAGAGGCGAACCAAGAGACCCAGTACTTC. Amino acids: CASSLEANQETQYF.

The chain has TRBV15 and TRBJ2-1, with TRBD2 matching over 9 bases. This CDR3 spans 17 amino acids. The germline gives CDR1 LNHNV, CDR2 YYDKDF (reference sequence). Trimming removed 1 base from V and 6 bases from J; junction bases left unmatched: 10. CDR3 DNA sequence: TGTGCCACCAGCAGAGGGGCGGGAGGGGAAAGGGCCAATGAGCAGTTCTTC. Translating gives CATSRGAGGERANEQFF.

The CDR3 spells CASSPALGTGYYEQYF. As DNA, the CDR3 is TGCGCCAGCAGCCCAGCCTTAGGGACAGGGTACTACGAGCAGTACTTC. The chain carries TRBV4-3 and TRBJ2-7, with 9 nucleotides matching TRBD1. CDR1 is LGHNA, CDR2 YSLEER, per germline. V lost 4 bases to trimming and J lost 3 bases; unmatched junction nucleotides: 10. The CDR3 spans 16 residues.

The chain recombines TRBV3-1 with TRBJ2-7; D may correspond to TRBD1 or TRBD2 (5 bases each). Trimming cost V 0 bases and J 8 bases, with 11 bases left between them. The CDR3 totals 13 residues. Germline CDR1 and CDR2: LGHDT and YNNKEL (reference sequence). The CDR3 DNA reads as TGTGCCAGCAGCCAAGATTCGGGACGACAGCAGTACGTC. Translation: CASSQDSGRQQYV.

The chain couples TRBV20-1 to TRBJ1-1; D not certain. Deletions cut 3 bases from V and 4 bases from J, with 12 bases between. From germline, CDR1 is DFQATT and CDR2 SNEGSKA (reference sequence). The CDR3 runs 13 residues. The CDR3 spells CSASRAGRTEAFF. CDR3 DNA: TGCAGTGCTAGTAGGGCAGGCCGCACTGAAGCTTTCTTT.

The chain has TRBV20-1 and TRBJ1-1; weak D call: TRBD1 (5 bases). The CDR3 runs 11 residues. Trimming left V 0 bases short and J 10 bases short, with 9 bases between. Germline V gene sequence: CDR1 DFQATT, CDR2 SNEGSKA (reference sequence). CDR3 nucleotides: TGCAGTGCTAGAGACGGAAGGGGAGCTTTCTTT. Its protein product is CSARDGRGAFF.

The chain links TRBV27 to TRBJ2-3, with TRBD1 as a possible D gene (5 bases). This CDR3 is built from 13 residues. The V and J ends lost 2 bases and 6 bases respectively, with 9 bases between them. The germline V gene has CDR1 MNHEY and CDR2 SMNVEV (reference sequence). This chain's CDR3 is CASSLPRADTQYF. In DNA, the CDR3 is TGTGCCAGCAGTTTACCCAGGGCGGATACGCAGTATTTT.

The chain recombines TRBV7-9 with TRBJ2-1; D remains ambiguous. The V gene lost 3 bases and the J gene lost 5 bases, with 11 bases spanning the gap. Germline CDR1 and CDR2: SEHNR and FQNEAQ (reference sequence). The CDR3 has 14 residues. The CDR3 region has the DNA TGTGCCAGCAGCTTCTACACAAGCGACAATGAGCAGTTCTTC. It yields the protein CASSFYTSDNEQFF.

The chain carries TRBV24-1 and TRBJ1-4; possible D gene TRBD1, 6 bases. V lost 2 bases and J 8 bases, leaving 11 bases between the germline ends. CDR3 size: 14 residues. Germline V gene data show CDR1 as KGHDR and CDR2 as SFDVKD. Here the CDR3 reads CATSDSTGSEKLFF. In DNA, the CDR3 is TGTGCCACCAGTGATTCGACAGGCTCCGAAAAACTGTTTTTT.

The rearrangement joins TRBV7-2 to TRBJ2-1; 8 bases are shared with TRBD2. The CDR3 is 14 residues long. Trimming removed 7 bases from V and 2 bases from J; junction bases left unmatched: 4. Germline assignment: CDR1 SGHTA and CDR2 FQGNSA. CDR3 in amino acids: CASKPAGAYNEQFF. The CDR3 region has the DNA TGTGCCAGCAAACCAGCGGGAGCCTACAATGAGCAGTTCTTC. Based on the CDR3 plus reference TRBV7-2 and TRBJ2-1, the full variable domain is GAGVSQSPSNKVTEKGKDVELRCDPISGHTALYWYRQSLGQGLEFLIYFQGNSAPDKSGLPSDRFSAERTGGSVSTLTIQRTQQEDSAVYLCASKPAGAYNEQFFGPGTRLTVL.